This record concerns one T cell receptor beta chain sequence. The entry originates in a study of blood T cell repertoires in COVID-19. Study at large: Sites in the United States, Italy and Spain provided acute and convalescent COVID-19 samples. Sample material is recorded as cDNA or gDNA derived from T cells, B-cell-depleted T cells, or PBMCs.

Per the original data handling: Estimated nucleated cell counts came from reference gene primer amplification. TCRdb's table, derived via immunoSEQ multiplex PCR, lists solely in-frame clones and lacks some. The DNA gave D and trimming, while V, J and clone size come from that table. The sample holds some 56,000 clones, roughly 90% seen once. Germline CDR1 is MNHEY and CDR2 is SVGAGI. The CDR3 covers 15 residues. Unmatched junction bases numbered 1, after V lost 0 bases and J lost 4 bases. This TCR was recovered from a human donor in a cohort sampled during active COVID-19. J is TRBJ1-3 and V is TRBV6-5; 9 bases map to TRBD1. The sequenced sample was peripheral blood. CDR3 DNA: TGTGCCAGCAGTTACTCCGGGACAGGGGGAAACACCATATATTTT. Encoded protein: CASSYSGTGGNTIYF.